This TCR beta chain stems from a study of shared clonotypes between healthy human individuals. Clones were sequenced by immunoSEQ multiplex PCR, and TCRdb holds only the in-frame ones, with some missing. Of some 900,000 clones listed, 76% are singletons. This CDR3 is built from 14 residues. V gave up 0 bases and J gave up 1 base, with 8 bases separating them. Germline V lookup: CDR1 SGHDT, CDR2 YYEEEE. The source of this sequence is a man younger than 35 in good health. V gene TRBV5-6 combines with J gene TRBJ2-7; D is perhaps TRBD1 (5 bases). The sample taken for sequencing was memory CD4+ T cells sorted from blood. Subset meaning: CD45RA-negative fraction. The CDR3 region is CASSLGQFSYEQYF. CDR3 sequence (DNA): TGTGCCAGCAGCTTGGGACAGTTTTCCTACGAGCAGTACTTC.